What follows are 31 T cell receptor beta chains derived from one specimen sequenced in a study of blood T cell repertoires in COVID-19. Some clones are missing from TCRdb's copy, which holds only in-frame ones; the method was immunoSEQ multiplex PCR. The data show tens of thousands of clones, roughly 85% seen once. The sequenced sample consisted of peripheral blood. The receptors were gathered from a human donor in a cohort sampled during active COVID-19.

The gene calls are TRBV24-1 and TRBJ2-2, with TRBD1 matching 8 bases. Trimming removed 4 bases from V and 3 bases from J; junction bases left unmatched: 6. The CDR3 extends over 16 amino acids. Germline values: CDR1 KGHDR, CDR2 SFDVKD. CDR3 loop: CATSEADRADTGELFF. DNA of the CDR3: TGTGCCACCAGTGAGGCGGACAGGGCCGACACCGGGGAGCTGTTTTTT.

The rearrangement joins TRBV19 to TRBJ1-4; D uncertain. Deletions cut 4 bases from V and 0 bases from J, with 9 bases between. The CDR3 spans 15 residues. CDR1 is LNHDA, CDR2 SQIVND, per germline (reference sequence). The DNA of the CDR3 is TGTGCCAGTAGTAGCACAGACGCAACTAATGAAAAACTGTTTTTT. Its translation is CASSSTDATNEKLFF.

This chain links TRBV6-5 with TRBJ2-7; a weak D match, TRBD1 (5 bases). Germline-derived CDR1 and CDR2 are MNHEY and SVGAGI. This CDR3 is built from 15 residues. The ends were cut back, 10 bases at V and 0 bases at J, with 19 bases in the middle. The CDR3 nucleotides are TGTGCCATAGAAGGGGCCACTACCTACTCCTACGAGCAGTACTTC. Its protein product is CAIEGATTYSYEQYF.

V is TRBV19 and J is TRBJ2-2; TRBD2 is a possible D gene (6 bases). V lost 9 bases to trimming and J lost 7 bases, with 18 bases between them. The CDR3 length is 14 residues. CDR1 and CDR2 from the germline V gene are LNHDA and SQIVND (reference sequence). The CDR3 DNA reads TGTGCCAGCAGGACCCAGGGAGGCAACGGGGAGCTGTTTTTT. Protein sequence: CASRTQGGNGELFF.

V gene TRBV30 combines with J gene TRBJ2-5, with 7 bases that match TRBD2. Germline V gives CDR1 GTSNPN, CDR2 SVGIG (reference sequence). The CDR3 has 13 residues. J lost 7 bases, V lost 2 bases, and 7 bases had no gene match. The CDR3 region is CAWSMAGVGTQYF. CDR3 sequence (DNA): TGTGCCTGGAGTATGGCGGGAGTGGGGACCCAGTACTTC.

V is TRBV5-4 and J is TRBJ1-1; D remains ambiguous. The CDR3 totals 15 residues. CDR1 and CDR2 (germline): SGHNT, YYREEE (reference sequence). The V end was cut by 4 bases, the J end by 6 bases, with 19 bases between. CDR3 sequence (DNA): TGTGCCAGCAGCACCCCAAGAGACATCTCTTCTGAAGCTTTCTTT. Its protein product is CASSTPRDISSEAFF.

This clone was observed a handful of times. The chain employs TRBV27 and TRBJ2-2; TRBD1 might be the D (5 bases). This CDR3 is 17 amino acids long. Trimming pared 2 bases from V and 4 bases from J, leaving 17 bases between. Germline assignment: CDR1 MNHEY and CDR2 SMNVEV (reference sequence). CDR3 amino acids: CASSLPEAGFGTGELFF. The DNA of the CDR3 is TGTGCCAGCAGTTTACCCGAGGCAGGGTTCGGCACCGGGGAGCTGTTTTTT.

This chain links TRBV5-4 with TRBJ2-7; 7 bases line up with TRBD1. CDR1 is SGHNT and CDR2 is YYREEE in the germline V gene (reference sequence). The CDR3 sequence is 14 residues long. With V trimmed by 4 bases and J by 2 bases, 6 bases remained unmatched. The CDR3 nucleotides read TGTGCCAGCAGCACCGTCAGGGGGACCTACGAGCAGTACTTC. This codes for CASSTVRGTYEQYF.

The chain is built from TRBV6-6 and TRBJ2-1, with a possible D match to TRBD1 (6 bases). This CDR3 spans 15 amino acids. Germline V gene lookup returns CDR1 MNHNY and CDR2 SVGAGI (reference sequence). Trimming took off 0 bases at V and 10 bases at J, with 16 bases between the two ends. The CDR3 spells CASSYSKGRGNEQFF. For the CDR3, the DNA is TGTGCCAGCAGTTACTCGAAGGGCAGGGGAAACGAGCAGTTCTTC.

About this clone itself: Compared with germline, one end of the junction differs, possibly owing to a read error. The chain carries TRBV7-7 and TRBJ2-5; 16 bases are a match to TRBD2. Germline values: CDR1 SSHAT, CDR2 FNYEAQ (reference sequence). The CDR3 spans 17 residues. The CDR3 coding sequence is TGTGCTAGCAGCACGGGACTAGCGGGAGGGATACAAGAGACCCAGTACTTC. As protein: CASSTGLAGGIQETQYF.

V gene TRBV28 combines with J gene TRBJ2-7; D might be TRBD2 (5 bases). This CDR3 region has 11 residues. Germline V gene sequence: CDR1 MDHEN, CDR2 SYDVKM. The V and J ends lost 4 bases and 6 bases respectively, with 7 bases between them. The chain's CDR3 is CASSYSGEQYF. CDR3 DNA: TGTGCCAGCAGTTACAGCGGCGAGCAGTACTTC.

This chain connects TRBV7-2 to TRBJ2-5, with TRBD2 matching 9 bases. V shed 5 bases and J 4 bases; nucleotides not matched to a gene: 11. Looked up from germline, CDR1 is SGHTA and CDR2 is FQGNSA. The CDR3 covers 16 residues. CDR3 sequence reads: CASSPLAGAGTETQYF. The CDR3 DNA reads TGTGCCAGCAGCCCTTTAGCGGGAGCTGGGACAGAGACCCAGTACTTC.

This chain connects TRBV4-1 to TRBJ1-2; 7 bases line up with TRBD1. The CDR3 has 15 amino acids. Germline V gene sequence: CDR1 MGHRA, CDR2 YSYEKL. Trimming cost V 2 bases and J 6 bases; bases outside gene matches: 9. CDR3 loop: CASSQPIQGRHGYTF. The CDR3, as DNA: TGCGCCAGCAGCCAACCGATACAGGGGCGGCATGGCTACACCTTC.

The chain links TRBV18 to TRBJ2-5; 12 bases agree with TRBD2. The ends lost 5 bases at V and 5 bases at J; junction bases unmatched: 18. The CDR3 loop spans 19 amino acids. The germline V gene has CDR1 KGHSH and CDR2 LQKENI. The CDR3 DNA reads as TGTGCCAGCTCATCAAAAACAGTGGCTAGCGGGAGGGCCCCGGAGACCCAGTACTTC. Its translation is CASSSKTVASGRAPETQYF. Looking up the rest from reference TRBV18 and TRBJ2-5 gives the full variable domain: NAGVMQNPRHLVRRRGQEARLRCSPMKGHSHVYWYRQLPEEGLKFMVYLQKENIIDESGMPKERFSAEFPKEGPSILRIQQVVRGDSAAYFCASSSKTVASGRAPETQYFGPGTRLLVL.

The rearrangement links TRBV28 to TRBJ1-4; TRBD1 is a possible D gene (5 bases). The V and J ends lost 3 bases and 8 bases respectively, with 13 bases between them. Germline-derived CDR1 and CDR2 are MDHEN and SYDVKM. This CDR3 region has 14 residues. The CDR3 bases are TGTGCCAGCAGTTTGAGTGGAGGGGCCGAAAAACTGTTTTTT. It specifies CASSLSGGAEKLFF.

The rearrangement uses TRBV18 and TRBJ2-2, with 7 positions matching TRBD1. Germline values: CDR1 KGHSH, CDR2 LQKENI. The CDR3 spans 15 residues. The V and J ends lost 3 bases and 4 bases, in that order; junction bases with no gene match: 5. This CDR3 reads CASSPTTGTTGELFF. CDR3 DNA sequence: TGTGCCAGCTCACCGACGACAGGGACCACCGGGGAGCTGTTTTTT. Variable domain in full (rest from reference TRBV18 and TRBJ2-2): NAGVMQNPRHLVRRRGQEARLRCSPMKGHSHVYWYRQLPEEGLKFMVYLQKENIIDESGMPKERFSAEFPKEGPSILRIQQVVRGDSAAYFCASSPTTGTTGELFFGEGSRLTVL.

Only a few counts were recorded for this clone. The gene calls are TRBV6-4 and TRBJ2-7; D possibly corresponds to TRBD2 (6 bases). The CDR3 extends over 17 amino acids. Germline V gene sequence: CDR1 MRHNA, CDR2 SNTAGT. Deletions cut 1 base from V and 3 bases from J, with 19 bases between. DNA of the CDR3: TGTGCCAGCAGTGACTTAGGAGGCTGGACTACCTACTACGAGCAGTACTTC. Amino acid sequence: CASSDLGGWTTYYEQYF.

This sequence joins TRBV9 and TRBJ2-7, with TRBD2 identical over 12 bases. The V gene end was trimmed by 4 bases and the J gene end by 6 bases; junction bases not matched to a gene: 11. This CDR3 has 16 residues. CDR1 is SGDLS and CDR2 is YYNGEE in the germline V gene. The CDR3: CASSTNLAGGPSEQYF. CDR3 DNA: TGTGCCAGCAGCACCAATCTAGCGGGAGGGCCCAGCGAGCAGTACTTC.

About this clone itself: The junction and the germline gene differ at one end; a read error may be behind it. V is TRBV5-1 and J is TRBJ2-7; 10 positions match TRBD2. This CDR3 comprises 16 residues. The germline V gene has CDR1 SGHRS and CDR2 YFSETQ. The CDR3 DNA sequence: TGCGCCAGCAGCTTGACTAGCGGGACCCCCTCCCACGAGCAGTACTTC. Translating it yields CASSLTSGTPSHEQYF.

The rearrangement links TRBV28 to TRBJ2-1; 12 positions agree with TRBD1. The junction had 11 bases not matched to a gene; V was cut back by 7 bases and J by 10 bases. The CDR3 has 15 amino acids. Germline V gives CDR1 MDHEN, CDR2 SYDVKM. The CDR3 here is CASTRVGTGGREQFF. CDR3 in DNA: TGTGCCAGCACCAGGGTGGGGACAGGGGGCCGGGAGCAGTTCTTC.

In its sample, this clone was seen once. The rearrangement joins TRBV29-1 to TRBJ1-1; D is perhaps TRBD1 (5 bases). The CDR3 runs to 13 residues. The germline V gene has CDR1 SQVTM and CDR2 ANQGSEA. V lost 6 bases to trimming and J lost 6 bases, with 17 bases between them. The CDR3 region has the DNA TGCAGCGTGGCGCGGGGCCGAGGGGCTGAAGCTTTCTTT. Protein sequence: CSVARGRGAEAFF.

The chain couples TRBV30 to TRBJ2-5; D perhaps matches TRBD1 (5 bases). The CDR3 is 15 residues long. CDR1 is GTSNPN, CDR2 SVGIG, per germline (reference sequence). The V and J ends lost 4 bases and 0 bases respectively, with 15 bases between them. DNA of the CDR3: TGTGCCTGGAATCTCGACGACAGCTACCAAGAGACCCAGTACTTC. The encoded protein is CAWNLDDSYQETQYF.

This sequence joins TRBV4-3 and TRBJ2-5, with a weak D call TRBD1 (7 bases). The CDR3 is 17 amino acids. The germline CDR1 and CDR2 sequences are LGHNA and YSLEER. V dropped 3 bases and J dropped 4 bases, with 21 bases sitting between them. The CDR3 DNA sequence: TGCGCCAGCAGCCATGCAGGACAGGAGGGATATGGAGAGACCCAGTACTTC. Translating gives CASSHAGQEGYGETQYF.

This rearrangement joins TRBV19 to TRBJ1-6; TRBD1 might be the D (6 bases). The CDR3 contains 14 residues. Germline V lookup: CDR1 LNHDA, CDR2 SQIVND (reference sequence). V was pared by 3 bases and J by 10 bases, with 13 bases between. DNA of the CDR3: TGTGCCAGTAGTATCACAGGGTCGGGCTCACCCCTCCACTTT. Protein: CASSITGSGSPLHF.

J is TRBJ2-7 and V is TRBV7-2; TRBD2 aligns across 8 bases. Losses at the gene ends were 5 bases for V and 5 bases for J; bases not matched to a gene: 8. Germline CDR1 SGHTA, CDR2 FQGNSA. This CDR3 is built from 14 residues. CDR3 sequence reads: CASSRGLALDEQYF. The CDR3 region has the DNA TGTGCCAGCAGCCGCGGACTAGCTCTGGACGAGCAGTACTTC.

The chain combines TRBV7-2 with TRBJ2-7; 8 bases align to TRBD1. Trimming at V came to 4 bases and at J to 1 base, leaving 9 bases not matched to a gene. The germline V gene encodes CDR1 SGHTA and CDR2 FQGNSA. The CDR3 loop spans 16 amino acids. In DNA form, the CDR3 reads TGTGCCAGCAGCTCCCCCCGGGACAGGCCTTCCTACGAGCAGTACTTC. Protein product: CASSSPRDRPSYEQYF.

The chain recombines TRBV3-1 (or the pseudogene TRBV3-2) with TRBJ2-5; 16 positions match TRBD2. Germline V gives CDR1 LGHDT, CDR2 YNNKEL (reference sequence). The CDR3 consists of 16 residues. Trimming removed 2 bases from V and 5 bases from J; junction bases left unmatched: 2. This CDR3 is CASSQRGLAGGETQYF. CDR3 sequence (DNA): TGTGCCAGCAGCCAACGGGGACTAGCGGGAGGGGAGACCCAGTACTTC.

The rearrangement joins TRBV6-2 or TRBV6-3 to TRBJ2-1; a weak D match, TRBD2 (6 bases). This CDR3 is 16 amino acids long. Between the trimmed V and J ends, which lost 2 bases and 6 bases, there was a span of 17 bases. CDR1 and CDR2 from the germline V gene are MNHEY and SVGEGT. CDR3 coding DNA: TGTGCCAGCAGTTACCCTTCTAAAAGGGGAGGCAATGAGCAGTTCTTC. Residues: CASSYPSKRGGNEQFF.

The V gene is TRBV7-6, the J gene TRBJ2-2, with TRBD2 matching over 13 bases. With V trimmed by 5 bases and J by 6 bases, 9 bases remained unmatched. Per the germline V gene, CDR1 is SGHVS and CDR2 is FNYEAQ. The CDR3 loop spans 17 amino acids. CDR3 sequence (DNA): TGTGCCAGCAGCCCTTGGACTAGCGGGAGTCCATCCGGGGAGCTGTTTTTT. Its protein product is CASSPWTSGSPSGELFF. The entire variable domain, with the rest obtained from reference TRBV7-6 and TRBJ2-2, is as follows: GAGVSQSPRYKVTKRGQDVALRCDPISGHVSLYWYRQALGQGPEFLTYFNYEAQQDKSGLPNDRFSAERPEGSISTLTIQRTEQRDSAMYRCASSPWTSGSPSGELFFGEGSRLTVL.

This sequence joins TRBV10-1 and TRBJ2-1, with 12 bases aligning to TRBD2. Trimming at V came to 0 bases and at J to 7 bases, leaving 1 base not matched to a gene. The CDR3 covers 15 residues. Germline CDR1 reads WNHNN; CDR2 reads SYGVQD (reference sequence). The CDR3 region is CASSESTSGGNEQFF. The CDR3 nucleotides are TGCGCCAGCAGTGAGTCGACTAGCGGGGGAAATGAGCAGTTCTTC.

The J gene is TRBJ2-3, the V gene TRBV5-6, with 8 bases fitting TRBD2. V was clipped by 4 bases and J by 2 bases; unmatched bases: 9. This CDR3 region has 16 residues. Germline CDR1 is SGHDT and CDR2 is YYEEEE. CDR3 coding DNA: TGTGCCAGCAGCCCTCTGAGCGGGAGTTTCACAGATACGCAGTATTTT. Translation: CASSPLSGSFTDTQYF.